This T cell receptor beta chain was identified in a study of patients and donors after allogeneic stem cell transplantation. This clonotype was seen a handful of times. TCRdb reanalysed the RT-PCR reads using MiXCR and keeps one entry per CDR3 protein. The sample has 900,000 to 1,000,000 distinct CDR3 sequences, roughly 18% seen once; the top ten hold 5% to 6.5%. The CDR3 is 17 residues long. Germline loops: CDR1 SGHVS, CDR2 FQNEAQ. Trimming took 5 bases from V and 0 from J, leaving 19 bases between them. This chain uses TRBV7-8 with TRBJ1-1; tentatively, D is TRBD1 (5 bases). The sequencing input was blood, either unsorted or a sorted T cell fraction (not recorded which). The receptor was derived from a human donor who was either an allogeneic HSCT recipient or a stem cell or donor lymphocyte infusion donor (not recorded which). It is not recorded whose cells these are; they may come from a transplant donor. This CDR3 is CASSLLGGPSMNTEAFF. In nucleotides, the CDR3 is TGTGCCAGCAGCCTCCTGGGGGGTCCCAGTATGAACACTGAAGCTTTCTTT.